This TCR beta chain was captured by sequencing in a study of metastatic and nonmetastatic thyroid tumors (dated by TCRdb to the early 2020s). With regard to the full study: For patients with malignant and with benign thyroid disease, the researchers compared repertoires between peripheral blood samples and tumor or nodule tissue samples. Overall study results and their limits: In both blood and tumor samples, TCR beta diversity was reported to be significantly higher in malignant tumors than in benign nodules.

For CDR1 and CDR2, the germline V gene lists SGHTA and FQGNSA. Trimmed from V: 5 bases; trimmed from J: 1 base; junction bases lacking a gene match: 5. From its cysteine to its phenylalanine, the CDR3 spans 15 amino acids. Only CDR3 DNA remains: 45 bases, in frame from the first base. This clone was recorded at least ten times. It has no known antigen specificity. Base qualities are not at hand, and no much larger clone is one base apart. Libraries were built with PCR. Data came from an Illumina HiSeq 4000. High-throughput sequencing was used to profile the CDR3 region of the TCR beta-chain in every patient. The authors processed their data as follows. Drawing on CDR3 differences between clinicopathological groups, the researchers built a classifier meant to tell apart patients with distant-metastatic papillary thyroid cancer. The Shannon index was used to assess repertoire diversity, and the Morisita-Horn index was used to assess tumor-blood repertoire similarity. TCRdb ran its own pipeline on the public reads, namely fastp trimming at Q25 and MiXCR clone calling, and kept in-frame beta chains. TCRdb's processing, not the study's, gives the V and J calls here. Present in this sample are 40,000 to 55,000 clones, 15% to 20% of which were seen just once. The ten largest clones represent 20% to 25% of the sample.

Before undergoing thyroid surgery, none of the patients had been given any kind of treatment. Using T-cell receptor beta sequencing, the study looked back at clinical samples from patients collected from about 2011 to 2019. The sequence derives from a female donor with papillary thyroid cancer or a benign thyroid nodule (not recorded which). Some clones in this sample may be carry-over from other donors' samples. The sample comprised blood. The chain is assembled from TRBV7-2 and TRBJ1-5; 7 bases in the junction line up with TRBD1. CDR3 loop: CASSRDSGSNQPQHF. The bases are TGTGCCAGCAGCCGGGACAGCGGCAGCAATCAGCCCCAGCATTTT.